One and the same sample provided the 32 T cell receptor beta chains below, sequenced in a study of blood T cells in healthy people across ages. Primers used in a second PCR of about 7 to 12 cycles were a sample-barcoded 5' primer and a J-beta primer mix. In TCRdb, the 5' RACE reads were re-called with MiXCR into one record per CDR3 protein. The data hold about 1.8 million distinct CDR3 sequences, with 40% to 55% observed a single time. The sequenced material came from blood. These receptors all come from a woman between 35 and 50 years old in good health.

This chain uses TRBV28 with TRBJ2-5; a possible D gene is TRBD2 (5 bases). V dropped 5 bases and J dropped 1 base, with 17 bases sitting between them. From germline, CDR1 is MDHEN and CDR2 SYDVKM. The CDR3 spans 16 residues. The CDR3 loop is CASSPDYLGPQETQYF. In nucleotides, the CDR3 is TGTGCCAGCAGTCCCGACTACCTCGGCCCCCAAGAGACCCAGTACTTC.

V usage is TRBV7-2 and J usage is TRBJ2-5, with a tentative D call TRBD1 (6 bases). This CDR3 comprises 15 residues. From germline, CDR1 is SGHTA and CDR2 FQGNSA. The germline V and J ends were trimmed by 1 base and 0 bases, with 9 bases remaining between them. Here the CDR3 DNA reads TGTGCCAGCAGCTTAGGCGGACAGTACCAAGAGACCCAGTACTTC. This codes for CASSLGGQYQETQYF.

The chain is built from TRBV20-1 and TRBJ2-4; D not resolved. With the DNA end fitting TRBJ2-5 better, the J assignment may be wrong. Germline CDR1 DFQATT, CDR2 SNEGSKA (reference sequence). This CDR3 region has 14 residues. The CDR3 DNA sequence: TGCAGTGCTAGAGAAGAAAACAGAGAAGAGACCCAGTACTTC. Translation: CSAREENREETQYF.

This clonotype was counted a few times. This chain links TRBV20-1 with TRBJ2-3, with D perhaps matching TRBD2 (6 bases). Trimming removed 5 bases at V and 3 bases at J, with 15 bases between. The CDR3 is 14 residues long. The V gene's germline CDR1 is DFQATT and CDR2 SNEGSKA (reference sequence). CDR3 nucleotides: TGCAGTGCTGGCCCCCCCGGGGGTACAGATACGCAGTATTTT. Translating gives CSAGPPGGTDTQYF.

This clonotype was seen a handful of times. This chain uses TRBV7-2 with TRBJ2-4; D unresolved. The length of the CDR3 is 12 residues. Trimming cost V 3 bases and J 9 bases, with 9 bases left between them. Germline loops: CDR1 SGHTA, CDR2 FQGNSA. CDR3 in DNA: TGTGCCAGCAGCTTTTTTACTGCCATTCAGTACTTC. Protein product: CASSFFTAIQYF.

This rearrangement joins TRBV27 to TRBJ2-3; D is unclear. From germline, CDR1 is MNHEY and CDR2 SMNVEV (reference sequence). The CDR3 is made up of 13 amino acids. Trimming removed 7 bases at V and 3 bases at J, with 11 bases between. For the CDR3, the DNA is TGTGCCAGCAATGTCGTGGGGACAGATACGCAGTATTTT. Translating gives CASNVVGTDTQYF.

This clonotype was found a few times. J is TRBJ2-1 and V is TRBV28; TRBD2 matches 13 bases. After removal of 5 bases from V and 4 bases from J, the junction contained 8 bases not matched to a gene. This CDR3 is 17 amino acids long. Germline V gene data show CDR1 as MDHEN and CDR2 as SYDVKM. CDR3: CASSPRLAGGLYNEQFF. The DNA of the CDR3 is TGTGCCAGCAGTCCACGACTAGCGGGGGGCCTATACAATGAGCAGTTCTTC.

This clonotype was observed a few times. The junction does not match germline at one end; this may be a read error. This chain uses TRBV29-1 with TRBJ1-2, with D unclear. Germline assignment: CDR1 SQVTM and CDR2 ANQGSEA. The CDR3 runs to 12 residues. The CDR3: CSVEGRHYGCTF. The CDR3 bases are TGCAGCGTTGAAGGACGGCACTATGGCTGCACCTTC.

This clonotype has more than one count but fewer than ten. The chain combines TRBV5-1 with TRBJ2-5; D may correspond to TRBD1 or TRBD2 (7 bases each). The CDR3 loop spans 13 amino acids. V lost 7 bases and J 4 bases, leaving 14 bases between the germline ends. Germline V gene data show CDR1 as SGHRS and CDR2 as YFSETQ. In DNA, the CDR3 is TGCGCCAGCGCACAGGGGAGGGGAGAGACCCAGTACTTC. It encodes CASAQGRGETQYF.

This clonotype was counted between two and nine times. The V gene is TRBV29-1, the J gene TRBJ2-5; possibly TRBD1 for D (6 bases). With 4 bases removed from V and 5 bases from J, the gap between germline ends came to 14 bases. This CDR3 is 13 amino acids long. CDR1 is SQVTM and CDR2 is ANQGSEA in the germline V gene. The CDR3 spells CSVGTVGFETQYF. CDR3 coding DNA: TGCAGCGTTGGGACAGTAGGGTTCGAGACCCAGTACTTC.

This clonotype was seen just once. J is TRBJ1-1 and V is TRBV4-3; D unclear. Per germline, CDR1 LGHNA and CDR2 YSLEER. This CDR3 has 15 residues. With 2 bases removed from V and 0 bases from J, the gap between germline ends came to 10 bases. The DNA for the CDR3 is TGCGCCAGCAGCCAATCGACGGGTGTGAACACTGAAGCTTTCTTT. It is translated as CASSQSTGVNTEAFF.

V gene TRBV20-1 combines with J gene TRBJ2-7, with TRBD1 matching over 9 bases. The CDR3 totals 14 residues. The V gene's germline CDR1 is DFQATT and CDR2 SNEGSKA (reference sequence). V gave up 6 bases and J gave up 3 bases; unmatched junction bases: 9. CDR3 DNA: TGCAGTGCGCCTGGACAGGGGCTACTCTACGAGCAGTACTTC. Protein product: CSAPGQGLLYEQYF.

A few counts support this clonotype. The V and J genes are TRBV5-6 and TRBJ2-5; tentatively, D is TRBD1 (5 bases). Trimming left V 3 bases short and J 4 bases short, with 16 bases between. The CDR3 covers 15 residues. Germline V gives CDR1 SGHDT, CDR2 YYEEEE. CDR3 sequence reads: CASSSVGGDRETQYF. The CDR3 bases are TGTGCCAGCAGCTCGGTTGGCGGAGACAGAGAGACCCAGTACTTC.

The V call is TRBV5-5, the J call TRBJ1-2, with 9 bases aligning to TRBD1. Germline V CDR1 and CDR2: SGHKS, YYEKEE (reference sequence). Unmatched junction bases numbered 8, after V lost 3 bases and J lost 2 bases. The CDR3 spans 16 residues. The CDR3 DNA sequence: TGTGCCAGCAGCTCCGGAAGGACAGGGGACAACTATGGCTACACCTTC. It codes for CASSSGRTGDNYGYTF.

This rearrangement joins TRBV28 to TRBJ2-7; 11 bases line up with TRBD1. The ends lost 3 bases at V and 6 bases at J; junction bases unmatched: 10. CDR1 is MDHEN and CDR2 is SYDVKM in the germline V gene. The CDR3 consists of 16 residues. In DNA form, the CDR3 reads TGTGCCAGCAGTTTCCTCGGGACAGGGGGTTCTTCCGAGCAGTACTTC. It encodes CASSFLGTGGSSEQYF.

This chain joins TRBV14 and TRBJ2-1; D ambiguous. The V gene's germline CDR1 is SGHDN and CDR2 FVKESK. V was pared by 2 bases and J by 12 bases, with 11 bases between. The CDR3 has 12 residues. CDR3 DNA: TGTGCCAGCAGCCAAAAGAAATTGGGGCAGTTCTTC. Amino acid sequence: CASSQKKLGQFF.

This chain links TRBV20-1 with TRBJ2-4; no firm D call. The J call is uncertain, as TRBJ2-7 better fits the DNA end. This CDR3 spans 17 amino acids. Germline CDR1 and CDR2: DFQATT and SNEGSKA (reference sequence). Here the CDR3 DNA reads TGCAGTGCTAGGGGTCAAACGGACCCACGTCTGGAATACGAGCAGTACTTC. Translated: CSARGQTDPRLEYEQYF.

The chain combines TRBV20-1 with TRBJ1-4, with unresolved D. The V and J ends lost 6 bases and 8 bases respectively, with 13 bases between them. CDR3 length equals 12 residues. CDR1 DFQATT and CDR2 SNEGSKA come from the germline V gene (reference sequence). The CDR3 DNA is TGCAGTGCCCAAAGGCCAGGAGAAAAACTGTTTTTT. Amino acids: CSAQRPGEKLFF.

This clonotype was counted a few times. This rearrangement joins TRBV20-1 to TRBJ2-3; D is unclear. V was trimmed by 0 bases and J by 6 bases, leaving 13 bases between them. Germline CDR1 reads DFQATT; CDR2 reads SNEGSKA (reference sequence). The length of the CDR3 is 14 residues. The CDR3 region has the DNA TGCAGTGCTAGAGATCCATTAGGCCGGGATACGCAGTATTTT. Amino acids: CSARDPLGRDTQYF.

This sequence joins TRBV24-1 and TRBJ1-2; 7 bases map to TRBD1. This CDR3 has 16 residues. Germline V lookup: CDR1 KGHDR, CDR2 SFDVKD. V was pared by 4 bases and J by 7 bases, with 14 bases of the junction left unmatched. CDR3 bases: TGTGCCACCAGTGACCGTGGACAGCCTCAGGGGGGTGGCTACACCTTC. It is translated as CATSDRGQPQGGGYTF.

This clonotype has just a few counts. This chain connects TRBV20-1 to TRBJ2-7; D is undetermined. This CDR3 has 15 amino acids. The germline CDR1 and CDR2 sequences are DFQATT and SNEGSKA (reference sequence). Trimming pared 0 bases from V and 5 bases from J, leaving 17 bases between. In nucleotides, the CDR3 is TGCAGTGCTAGAGATCAAACCGAAGGAAGCAACGAGCAGTACTTC. Encoded protein: CSARDQTEGSNEQYF.

The chain combines TRBV3-1 with TRBJ2-1; 8 nucleotides align to TRBD2. The DNA end is more similar to TRBJ2-7, so the J call may be wrong. CDR1 and CDR2 (germline): LGHDT, YNNKEL (reference sequence). This CDR3 is 18 amino acids long. The CDR3 sequence is CASSQEHFAAGGGDEQYF. DNA for the CDR3: TGTGCCAGCAGCCAAGAGCATTTTGCGGCGGGGGGAGGAGATGAGCAGTACTTC.

This clonotype was seen just once. This chain uses TRBV20-1 with TRBJ1-5, with 9 positions matching TRBD1. The V gene end was trimmed by 6 bases and the J gene end by 5 bases; junction bases not matched to a gene: 8. CDR1 and CDR2 (germline): DFQATT, SNEGSKA (reference sequence). The CDR3 runs to 14 residues. The CDR3 region is CSARDRVYDQPQHF. The CDR3 DNA reads as TGCAGTGCAAGGGACAGGGTCTACGATCAGCCCCAGCATTTT.

The V call is TRBV2, the J call TRBJ2-5, with D tentatively TRBD2 (6 bases). The CDR3 is 15 amino acids. V gave up 6 bases and J gave up 4 bases, with 18 bases separating them. CDR1 SNHLY and CDR2 FYNNEI come from the germline V gene. This chain's CDR3 is CASRRTEQAGETQYF. As DNA, the CDR3 is TGTGCCAGCAGAAGGACCGAACAAGCGGGAGAGACCCAGTACTTC.

V is TRBV25-1 and J is TRBJ2-3; D remains unclear. Trimming took 7 bases from V and 10 from J, leaving 12 bases between them. The CDR3 sequence is 11 residues long. Germline-derived CDR1 and CDR2 are MGHDK and SYGVNS. CDR3 residues: CASILVVAQYF. In nucleotides, the CDR3 is TGTGCCAGCATTCTGGTCGTAGCGCAGTATTTT.

The gene calls are TRBV19 and TRBJ2-1; TRBD2 matches 8 bases. This CDR3 region has 14 residues. With V trimmed by 3 bases and J by 5 bases, 3 bases remained unmatched. Per germline, CDR1 LNHDA and CDR2 SQIVND (reference sequence). The CDR3 is CASSIQRGNNEQFF. The DNA for the CDR3 is TGTGCCAGTAGTATCCAGCGGGGGAACAATGAGCAGTTCTTC. The variable domain in full, with the rest retrieved from reference TRBV19 and TRBJ2-1, is DGGITQSPKYLFRKEGQNVTLSCEQNLNHDAMYWYRQDPGQGLRLIYYSQIVNDFQKGDIAEGYSVSREKKESFPLTVTSAQKNPTAFYLCASSIQRGNNEQFFGPGTRLTVL.

V usage is TRBV25-1 and J usage is TRBJ1-6, with D possibly TRBD1 on 5 matching bases. This CDR3 has 16 residues. Between the trimmed V and J ends, which lost 2 bases and 4 bases, there was a span of 12 bases. Germline assignment: CDR1 MGHDK and CDR2 SYGVNS. The CDR3 loop reads CASSEGTPGYNSPLHF. The CDR3 DNA reads TGTGCCAGCAGTGAAGGGACTCCGGGGTATAATTCACCCCTCCACTTT.

The sample holds a few counts of this clonotype. The chain employs TRBV10-1 and TRBJ2-3; the match to TRBD1 covers 7 bases. Trimming took 9 bases from V and 5 from J; bases not matched to a gene: 14. This CDR3 comprises 15 residues. Germline lookup yields CDR1 WNHNN and CDR2 SYGVQD (reference sequence). The CDR3 loop is CASRDSPSSRDTQYF. For the CDR3, the DNA is TGCGCCAGTCGGGACAGCCCTTCTTCGAGAGATACGCAGTATTTT.

The chain recombines TRBV2 with TRBJ2-3; TRBD2 might be the D (6 bases). Trimming removed 7 bases at V and 2 bases at J, with 16 bases between. The CDR3 is made up of 15 amino acids. From germline, CDR1 is SNHLY and CDR2 FYNNEI. CDR3 DNA sequence: TGTGCCAGCAATGATGGAGGGGAGGCCACAGATACGCAGTATTTT. Its translation: CASNDGGEATDTQYF. The whole variable domain, remainder taken from reference TRBV2 and TRBJ2-3, is EPEVTQTPSHQVTQMGQEVILRCVPISNHLYFYWYRQILGQKVEFLVSFYNNEISEKSEIFDDQFSVERPDGSNFTLKIRSTKLEDSAMYFCASNDGGEATDTQYFGPGTRLTVL.

This clonotype was detected a few times. The rearrangement uses TRBV27 and TRBJ2-3, with 8 bases matching TRBD1. This CDR3 is 15 amino acids long. Looked up from germline, CDR1 is MNHEY and CDR2 is SMNVEV (reference sequence). V gave up 6 bases and J gave up 0 bases; unmatched junction bases: 5. Here the CDR3 reads CASSGTGPSTDTQYF. In DNA form, the CDR3 reads TGTGCCAGCAGCGGGACAGGCCCTAGCACAGATACGCAGTATTTT.

V is TRBV12-5 and J is TRBJ2-5; 11 positions match TRBD2. This CDR3 region has 17 residues. With 4 bases clipped from V and 1 base from J, the junction kept 8 bases outside the gene matches. In germline, CDR1 is LGHNT, CDR2 FRNRAP. This CDR3 is CASGSGHSGGVQETQYF. DNA for the CDR3: TGTGCTAGTGGTTCAGGACATAGCGGGGGGGTCCAAGAGACCCAGTACTTC.

The chain uses TRBV20-1 and TRBJ1-1; D is possibly TRBD1 (6 bases). With 1 base removed from V and 1 base from J, the gap between germline ends came to 13 bases. The CDR3 consists of 15 residues. The germline V gene encodes CDR1 DFQATT and CDR2 SNEGSKA (reference sequence). The CDR3 reads CSARGDISWNTEAFF. CDR3 bases: TGCAGTGCTAGAGGGGACATCTCTTGGAACACTGAAGCTTTCTTT.